The 9 T cell receptor beta chains below all came from one sample that was sequenced in a study of Graves' ophthalmopathy and Graves' hyperthyroidism. Investigators amplified TCR beta CDR3 regions from RNA transcripts. Following a first-round RT-PCR that used HTBI primers, a second-round multiplex PCR was carried out. TCRdb used MiXCR to reprocess the multiplex PCR reads, holding one entry per CDR3 protein. The sample shows some 370,000 distinct CDR3 sequences, about a sixth of them seen only once. The sequenced sample was peripheral blood. These receptors were collected from an adult woman with stable Graves' hyperthyroidism.

This clonotype came up many times. This rearrangement joins TRBV7-9 to TRBJ1-1; TRBD1 agrees at 7 bases. V shed 5 bases and J 0 bases; nucleotides not matched to a gene: 6. The germline V gene encodes CDR1 SEHNR and CDR2 FQNEAQ (reference sequence). The CDR3 covers 15 residues. The CDR3 DNA follows: TGTGCCAGCAGCCCATCGGACAGGTTGAACACTGAAGCTTTCTTT. Translated: CASSPSDRLNTEAFF.

This clonotype occurred a few times. This sequence may be a read error, since a much larger clone differs from it by one base. This rearrangement joins TRBV12-3 or TRBV12-4 to TRBJ2-2, with D unresolved. CDR3 length: 13 amino acids. The germline V and J ends were trimmed by 8 bases and 4 bases, with 11 bases remaining between them. The CDR3 sequence is CASRRESTGELFF. The CDR3, as DNA: TGTGCCAGCCGGCGAGAAAGCACCGGGGAGCTGTTTTTT.

This clonotype was seen more than once but under ten times. This rearrangement joins TRBV9 to TRBJ1-1; possible D gene TRBD1, 5 bases. This CDR3 spans 16 amino acids. Trimming pared 4 bases from V and 1 base from J, leaving 17 bases between. The germline V gene has CDR1 SGDLS and CDR2 YYNGEE. For the CDR3, the DNA is TGTGCCAGCAGCCCCCCCCGCGCCGGGGGGAACACTGAAGCTTTCTTT. Amino acids: CASSPPRAGGNTEAFF.

This clonotype was seen repeatedly, ten times or more. The chain is built from TRBV15 and TRBJ1-5; D remains unclear. In germline, CDR1 is LNHNV, CDR2 YYDKDF (reference sequence). This CDR3 has 15 amino acids. V was cut by 1 base and J by 0 bases, with 7 bases left in between. For the CDR3, the DNA is TGTGCCACCAGCAGAGCAGCAAATAGCAATCAGCCCCAGCATTTT. Protein sequence: CATSRAANSNQPQHF.

The genes are TRBV5-5 and TRBJ2-2; D is uncertain. The CDR3 sequence is 15 residues long. V gave up 2 bases and J gave up 9 bases, with 17 bases separating them. Germline CDR1 reads SGHKS; CDR2 reads YYEKEE (reference sequence). The CDR3 loop is CASSLLYEVRRELFF. The CDR3 nucleotides read TGTGCCAGCAGCTTATTGTACGAAGTGCGCCGGGAGCTGTTTTTT.

This sequence joins TRBV12-3 or TRBV12-4 and TRBJ2-7, with D possibly TRBD2 on 5 matching bases. CDR3 length equals 12 residues. V was trimmed by 8 bases and J by 4 bases, leaving 12 bases between them. The CDR3 spells CASGSRDYEQYF. The CDR3, as DNA: TGTGCCAGCGGGAGTCGTGATTACGAGCAGTACTTC.

This clonotype showed up just a few times. The chain carries TRBV12-3 or TRBV12-4 and TRBJ1-2, with 8 bases that match TRBD1. The CDR3 covers 15 residues. With 6 bases clipped from V and 2 bases from J, the junction kept 8 bases outside the gene matches. The CDR3 nucleotides read TGTGCCAGCAGCCTCGGACAGGGTTGGAACTATGGCTACACCTTC. Its protein product is CASSLGQGWNYGYTF.

There are many counts of this clonotype. This chain links TRBV28 with TRBJ2-7; 7 nucleotides match TRBD2. V lost 8 bases to trimming and J lost 3 bases; unmatched junction nucleotides: 7. The CDR3 length is 13 residues. Looked up from germline, CDR1 is MDHEN and CDR2 is SYDVKM. The CDR3 here is CASGRLADYEQYF. CDR3 nucleotide sequence: TGTGCCAGCGGGCGTCTAGCGGACTACGAGCAGTACTTC. The whole variable domain, remainder taken from reference TRBV28 and TRBJ2-7, is DVKVTQSSRYLVKRTGEKVFLECVQDMDHENMFWYRQDPGLGLRLIYFSYDVKMKEKGDIPEGYSVSREKKERFSLILESASTNQTSMYLCASGRLADYEQYFGPGTRLTVT.

This clonotype was picked up many times. One end of the junction is discordant with germline, which a read error may explain. V and J are TRBV20-1 and TRBJ1-1; a possible D gene is TRBD1 (5 bases). The CDR3 runs to 11 residues. The V gene's germline CDR1 is DFQATT and CDR2 SNEGSKA (reference sequence). The CDR3 DNA reads TGCAGTGCGGGGGGAGGCACTGAAGCCTTCTTT. Translation: CSAGGGTEAFF.